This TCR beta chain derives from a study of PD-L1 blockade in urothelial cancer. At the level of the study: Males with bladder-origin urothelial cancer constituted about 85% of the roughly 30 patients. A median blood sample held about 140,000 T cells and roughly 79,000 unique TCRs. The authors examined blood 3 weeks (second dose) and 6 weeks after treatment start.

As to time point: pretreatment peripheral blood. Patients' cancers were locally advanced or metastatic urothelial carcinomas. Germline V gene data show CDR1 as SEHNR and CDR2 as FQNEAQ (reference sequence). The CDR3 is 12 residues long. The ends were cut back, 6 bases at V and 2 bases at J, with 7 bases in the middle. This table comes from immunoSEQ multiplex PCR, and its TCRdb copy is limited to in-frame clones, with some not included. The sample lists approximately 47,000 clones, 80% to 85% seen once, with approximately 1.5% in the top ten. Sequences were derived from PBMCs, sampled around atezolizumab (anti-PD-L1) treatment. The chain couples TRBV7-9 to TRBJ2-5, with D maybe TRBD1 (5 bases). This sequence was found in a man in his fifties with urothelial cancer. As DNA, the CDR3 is TGTGCCAGCAGAAGGGGACAAGAGACCCAGTACTTC. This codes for CASRRGQETQYF. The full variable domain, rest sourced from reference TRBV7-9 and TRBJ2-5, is DTGVSQNPRHKITKRGQNVTFRCDPISEHNRLYWYRQTLGQGPEFLTYFQNEAQLEKSRLLSDRFSAERPKGSFSTLEIQRTEQGDSAMYLCASRRGQETQYFGPGTRLLVL.